The 10 T cell receptor beta chains below were found in one sample sequenced in a study of CD8 T cells in ankylosing spondylitis. TCRdb fed the 5' RACE reads into MiXCR, producing one record per CDR3 protein. Counted here are 800,000 to 900,000 distinct CDR3 sequences, approximately 12% occurring once; the ten biggest clones make up 0.45% to 0.6%. General study results and limits: Apparently characteristic of ankylosing spondylitis blood was a TCR beta motif (about eight highly homologous variants).

Antigen specificity for these receptors is unknown. Specimen: blood, either unsorted or a sorted T cell fraction (not recorded which). The receptors were sampled from a male donor with ankylosing spondylitis.

The genes are TRBV7-9 and TRBJ2-4; D uncertain. This CDR3 is 12 amino acids long. From germline, CDR1 is SEHNR and CDR2 FQNEAQ (reference sequence). Trimming removed 1 base from V and 6 bases from J, with 4 bases in between. CDR3 DNA sequence: TGTGCCAGCAGCTTAGGACTAAACATTCAGTACTTC. Protein product: CASSLGLNIQYF.

The J gene is TRBJ2-7, the V gene TRBV6-5; TRBD2 agrees at 7 bases. The trim removed 2 bases at V and 3 bases at J, leaving 7 bases unmatched. The CDR3 contains 15 residues. CDR1 and CDR2 from the germline V gene are MNHEY and SVGAGI. The CDR3 region is CASSYTAGDYYEQYF. In nucleotides, the CDR3 is TGTGCCAGCAGTTACACCGCGGGGGACTACTACGAGCAGTACTTC.

This clonotype showed up many times. This chain connects TRBV20-1 to TRBJ1-1; D may be TRBD1 (5 bases). CDR1 is DFQATT, CDR2 SNEGSKA, per germline (reference sequence). The CDR3 contains 13 residues. The V end was cut by 7 bases, the J end by 7 bases, with 19 bases between. The CDR3 loop is CSVPRREAREAFF. The CDR3 DNA reads TGCAGTGTCCCCCGCAGGGAGGCGCGTGAAGCTTTCTTT.

In nucleotides, the CDR3 is TGTGCCACCAGTGATACAGGACAGGGCTCCTACAATGAGCAGTTCTTC. Amino acids: CATSDTGQGSYNEQFF. V usage is TRBV24-1 and J usage is TRBJ2-1; 8 positions agree with TRBD1. Unmatched junction bases numbered 3, after V lost 3 bases and J lost 0 bases. Germline V gives CDR1 KGHDR, CDR2 SFDVKD. This CDR3 has 16 residues.

This clonotype was observed a few times. The V call is TRBV5-5, the J call TRBJ2-2; D ambiguous. V lost 3 bases and J 1 base, leaving 10 bases between the germline ends. Germline values: CDR1 SGHKS, CDR2 YYEKEE (reference sequence). This CDR3 has 15 residues. The CDR3: CASSSAGENTGELFF. The CDR3 DNA is TGTGCCAGCAGCTCCGCAGGAGAGAACACCGGGGAGCTGTTTTTT. The full variable domain, its missing parts supplied by reference TRBV5-5 and TRBJ2-2, is DAGVTQSPTHLIKTRGQQVTLRCSPISGHKSVSWYQQVLGQGPQFIFQYYEKEERGRGNFPDRFSARQFPNYSSELNVNALLLGDSALYLCASSSAGENTGELFFGEGSRLTVL.

This clonotype was recorded at least ten times. The chain links TRBV7-2 to TRBJ2-7; 12 nucleotides agree with TRBD2. The germline gives CDR1 SGHTA, CDR2 FQGNSA. This CDR3 contains 15 residues. The junction had 3 bases not matched to a gene; V was cut back by 4 bases and J by 2 bases. DNA for the CDR3: TGTGCCAGCAGCTCCGGACTAGCGGGGACCTACGAGCAGTACTTC. Amino acids: CASSSGLAGTYEQYF.

J is TRBJ2-7 and V is TRBV7-8, with TRBD2 matching over 10 bases. The germline CDR1 and CDR2 sequences are SGHVS and FQNEAQ. The V and J ends lost 3 bases and 4 bases, in that order; junction bases with no gene match: 12. CDR3 size: 17 residues. CDR3 sequence reads: CASSFPRGSGRNYEQYF. CDR3 bases: TGTGCCAGCAGCTTTCCCCGCGGTAGCGGGAGGAATTACGAGCAGTACTTC.

The chain links TRBV7-6 to TRBJ2-3; D may be TRBD1 (6 bases). V lost 4 bases and J 2 bases, leaving 13 bases between the germline ends. The CDR3 contains 15 residues. From germline, CDR1 is SGHVS and CDR2 FNYEAQ. The CDR3 DNA sequence: TGTGCCAGCAGCTCACAGGGTTTCCACACAGATACGCAGTATTTT. This sequence encodes CASSSQGFHTDTQYF.

V is TRBV5-1 and J is TRBJ1-3; perhaps TRBD1 as D (5 bases). The CDR3 runs 14 residues. Germline loops: CDR1 SGHRS, CDR2 YFSETQ. The germline V and J ends were trimmed by 4 bases and 8 bases, with 16 bases remaining between them. CDR3 loop: CASSLGRLEDTIYF. CDR3 nucleotide sequence: TGCGCCAGCAGCCTGGGACGGCTGGAAGACACCATATATTTT.

V and J are TRBV6-5 and TRBJ1-1; 7 positions agree with TRBD1. Germline trimming cut 2 bases from V and 5 bases from J; bases unmatched to any gene: 8. The CDR3 is 15 amino acids. CDR1 is MNHEY and CDR2 is SVGAGI in the germline V gene. The CDR3, as DNA: TGTGCCAGCAGTTACCATACAGGGGTAGGGACTGAAGCTTTCTTT. Translation gives CASSYHTGVGTEAFF.